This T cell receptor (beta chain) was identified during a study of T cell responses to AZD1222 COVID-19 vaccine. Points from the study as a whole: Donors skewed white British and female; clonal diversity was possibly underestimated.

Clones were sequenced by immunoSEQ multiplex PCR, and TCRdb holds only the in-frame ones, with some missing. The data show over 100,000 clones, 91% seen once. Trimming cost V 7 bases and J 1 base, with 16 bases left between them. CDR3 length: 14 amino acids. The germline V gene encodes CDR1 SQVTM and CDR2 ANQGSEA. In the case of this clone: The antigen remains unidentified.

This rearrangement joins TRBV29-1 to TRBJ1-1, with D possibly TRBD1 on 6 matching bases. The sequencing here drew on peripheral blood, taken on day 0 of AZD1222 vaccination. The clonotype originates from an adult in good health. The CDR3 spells CSGHARTANTEAFF. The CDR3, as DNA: TGCAGCGGACACGCTAGGACAGCGAACACTGAAGCTTTCTTT.